Below, 16 T cell receptor beta chains from the same sample are listed, as sequenced in a study of blood T cells in healthy people across ages (dated by TCRdb to the mid-2010s). To prepare the library, 5' RACE was applied. For sequencing, an Illumina HiSeq 2500 was employed. A second roughly 6 to 11 cycle PCR used a sample-barcoded 5' primer and a J-beta primer mix. Starting from the raw public reads, TCRdb applied fastp trimming at Q25, assembled clones with MiXCR and retained in-frame beta chains. Every distinct CDR3 protein forms one entry, paired with its most common genes and DNA. In all, the sample holds about 780,000 distinct CDR3 sequences, and approximately 65% of those were seen once. Jointly, the top ten make up about a quarter of the sample. Material for sequencing was blood. These receptors all stem from a man aged 25 to 40 in good health.

J is TRBJ2-4 and V is TRBV5-6, with unresolved D. CDR3 length: 15 amino acids. The V end lost 0 bases, the J end lost 2 bases, and 9 bases lay between the germline ends. Per germline, CDR1 SGHDT and CDR2 YYEEEE. This chain's CDR3 is CASSLAAYSKNIQYF. In DNA form, the CDR3 reads TGTGCCAGCAGCTTGGCGGCCTATTCCAAAAACATTCAGTACTTC.

The V gene is TRBV12-3 or TRBV12-4, the J gene TRBJ2-4; 10 nucleotides align to TRBD2. The closer fit of TRBJ2-7 to the DNA end suggests the J call may be wrong. CDR3 length equals 15 residues. CDR3 sequence reads: CASRMSSGGAYEQYF. The CDR3 DNA is TGTGCCAGCAGGATGTCTAGCGGGGGAGCCTACGAGCAGTACTTC.

Of note for this clonotype: A read error may produce the germline difference seen at one junction end. The chain couples TRBV7-7 to TRBJ2-1; D is possibly TRBD2 (7 bases). CDR1 is SSHAT, CDR2 FNYEAQ, per germline (reference sequence). The CDR3 runs 17 residues. CDR3 coding DNA: TGTGCTAGCAGCTTAGGGGGAGGGCGGGGGTCATACAATGAGCAGTTCTTC. Translation gives CASSLGGGRGSYNEQFF.

In DNA, the CDR3 is TGTGCCAGCAGCTTAGCGGGGCGGGGGGCCCGCACAGATACGCAGTATTTT. It translates to CASSLAGRGARTDTQYF. The rearrangement links TRBV7-8 to TRBJ2-3; 8 bases map to TRBD2. Unmatched junction bases numbered 6, after V lost 0 bases and J lost 1 base. CDR1 and CDR2 (germline): SGHVS, FQNEAQ. The CDR3 totals 17 residues.

The J gene is TRBJ2-5, the V gene TRBV20-1, with D perhaps TRBD1 (6 bases). Judging by the DNA end, TRBJ2-1 fits better; the J call may be wrong. This CDR3 spans 15 amino acids. Germline loops: CDR1 DFQATT, CDR2 SNEGSKA (reference sequence). DNA for the CDR3: TGCAGTGCTAGGGTTACAGGGCGGATACAAGAGACCCAGTTCTTC. This codes for CSARVTGRIQETQFF.

This clonotype was seen more than once but under ten times. The V gene is TRBV2, the J gene TRBJ2-1, with D possibly being TRBD1 or TRBD2 (5 bases each). Per the germline V gene, CDR1 is SNHLY and CDR2 is FYNNEI. With 7 bases removed from V and 5 bases from J, the gap between germline ends came to 15 bases. The CDR3 consists of 14 residues. The CDR3 region is CASTVGTGNNEQFF. The DNA for the CDR3 is TGTGCCAGCACCGTGGGGACGGGAAACAATGAGCAGTTCTTC.

CDR3 sequence: CASSPGGAQTRYTF. The CDR3 coding sequence is TGTGCCAGTAGCCCCGGCGGGGCACAAACGCGCTACACCTTC. The chain links TRBV5-6 to TRBJ1-2; perhaps TRBD1 as D (5 bases). The CDR3 length is 14 residues. The germline V gene encodes CDR1 SGHDT and CDR2 YYEEEE. V was cut by 8 bases and J by 9 bases, with 23 bases left in between.

V is TRBV7-9 and J is TRBJ2-7; D remains ambiguous. The germline V and J ends were trimmed by 2 bases and 0 bases, with 8 bases remaining between them. The CDR3 length is 14 residues. Per germline, CDR1 SEHNR and CDR2 FQNEAQ (reference sequence). This CDR3 reads CASSLRGVSYEQYF. The CDR3 DNA is TGTGCCAGCAGCTTAAGAGGAGTCTCCTACGAGCAGTACTTC.

The CDR3 is CAWTWTGGRPTELFF. CDR3 nucleotides: TGTGCCTGGACCTGGACAGGGGGTAGACCGACGGAACTGTTTTTT. V and J are TRBV30 and TRBJ1-4; 10 bases are shared with TRBD1. Trimming took 4 bases from V and 12 from J; bases not matched to a gene: 14. The CDR3 contains 15 residues. The germline V gene encodes CDR1 GTSNPN and CDR2 SVGIG (reference sequence).

This chain connects TRBV7-2 to TRBJ2-7; D may be TRBD1 or TRBD2 (6 bases each). Germline-derived CDR1 and CDR2 are SGHTA and FQGNSA. CDR3 length: 18 residues. V shed 1 base and J shed 1 base, with 20 bases lying between them. CDR3 sequence: CASSLVEWGAGLSYEQYF. The CDR3 DNA is TGTGCCAGCAGCTTAGTCGAATGGGGGGCAGGGCTATCCTACGAGCAGTACTTC.

This clonotype was recorded once. The chain recombines TRBV12-3 or TRBV12-4 with TRBJ2-5; TRBD1 might be the D (6 bases). V was shortened by 3 bases and J by 11 bases, with 19 bases between the two germline ends. The CDR3 is 14 amino acids. CDR3 bases: TGTGCCAGCAGTTTTAAACGGACAGAGACTGAGCAGTACTTC. This sequence encodes CASSFKRTETEQYF.

This chain links TRBV20-1 with TRBJ1-5; 8 nucleotides line up with TRBD1. CDR3 size: 13 residues. CDR1 and CDR2 (germline): DFQATT, SNEGSKA (reference sequence). The V and J ends lost 3 bases and 5 bases, in that order; junction bases with no gene match: 3. CDR3 loop: CSARVQGDQPQHF. As DNA, the CDR3 is TGCAGTGCTAGGGTACAGGGGGATCAGCCCCAGCATTTT.

This sequence joins TRBV4-3 and TRBJ2-7; D unclear. Germline CDR1 is LGHNA and CDR2 is YSLEER. Trimming stripped 0 bases from V and 3 bases from J, with 12 bases between. The CDR3 covers 15 residues. The CDR3 nucleotides are TGCGCCAGCAGCCAAGATTCCTACAGTCTCTACGAGCAGTACTTC. This codes for CASSQDSYSLYEQYF.

The V call is TRBV6-5, the J call TRBJ2-1, with 7 bases matching TRBD1. This CDR3 is built from 16 residues. V lost 5 bases, J lost 4 bases, and 11 bases stayed unmatched. Germline lookup yields CDR1 MNHEY and CDR2 SVGAGI. The CDR3 sequence: CASSPSPGQRYNEQFF. The CDR3 region has the DNA TGTGCCAGCAGTCCTTCCCCGGGACAGAGATACAATGAGCAGTTCTTC.

This chain joins TRBV12-3 or TRBV12-4 and TRBJ1-1; D might be TRBD1 (5 bases). The germline V and J ends were trimmed by 5 bases and 2 bases, with 15 bases remaining between them. The CDR3 spans 15 residues. The CDR3 spells CASSLGGIPNTEAFF. The CDR3 DNA sequence: TGTGCCAGCAGTCTGGGGGGGATCCCCAACACTGAAGCTTTCTTT.

The chain recombines TRBV12-3 or TRBV12-4 with TRBJ2-5, with unresolved D. The assigned J gene may be wrong: the sequence end matches TRBJ2-7 better. The CDR3 is 14 amino acids. CDR3 amino acids: CASSLGRSTYEQYF. CDR3 bases: TGTGCCAGCAGTTTAGGCAGGAGTACCTACGAGCAGTACTTC.